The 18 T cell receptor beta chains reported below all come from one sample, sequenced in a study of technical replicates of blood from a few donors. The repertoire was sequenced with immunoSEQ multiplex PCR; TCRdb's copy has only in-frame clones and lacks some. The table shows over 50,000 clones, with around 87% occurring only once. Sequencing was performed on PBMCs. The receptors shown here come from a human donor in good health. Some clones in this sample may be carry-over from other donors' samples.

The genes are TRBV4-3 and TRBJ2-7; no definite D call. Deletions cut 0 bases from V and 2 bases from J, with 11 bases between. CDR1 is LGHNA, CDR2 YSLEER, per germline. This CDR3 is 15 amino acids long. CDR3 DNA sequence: TGCGCCAGCAGCCAAGATAACGCGGCCCCCTACGAGCAGTACTTC. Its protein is CASSQDNAAPYEQYF.

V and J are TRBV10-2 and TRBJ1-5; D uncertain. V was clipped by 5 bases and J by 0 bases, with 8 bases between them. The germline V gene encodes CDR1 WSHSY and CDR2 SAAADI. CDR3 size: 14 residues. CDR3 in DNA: TGCGCCAGCAGTCCTCGTAATAGCAATCAGCCCCAGCATTTT. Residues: CASSPRNSNQPQHF.

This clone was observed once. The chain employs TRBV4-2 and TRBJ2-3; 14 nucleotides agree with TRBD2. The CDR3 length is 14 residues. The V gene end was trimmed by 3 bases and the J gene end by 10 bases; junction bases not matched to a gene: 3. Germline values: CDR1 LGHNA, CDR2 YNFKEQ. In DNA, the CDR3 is TGTGCCAGCAGCCAGGGGACTAGCGGGAGTTCGCAGTATTTT. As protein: CASSQGTSGSSQYF.

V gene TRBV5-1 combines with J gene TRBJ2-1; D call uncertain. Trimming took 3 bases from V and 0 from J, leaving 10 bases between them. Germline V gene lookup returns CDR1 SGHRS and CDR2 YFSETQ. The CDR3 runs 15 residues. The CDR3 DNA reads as TGCGCCAGCAGCTCGCTAGAATCCTCCTACAATGAGCAGTTCTTC. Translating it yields CASSSLESSYNEQFF.

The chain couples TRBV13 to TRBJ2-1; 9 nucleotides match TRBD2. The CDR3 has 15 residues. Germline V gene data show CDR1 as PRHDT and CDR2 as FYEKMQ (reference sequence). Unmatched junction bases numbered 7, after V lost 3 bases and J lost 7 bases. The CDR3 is CASSFAGGPYNEQFF. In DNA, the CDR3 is TGTGCCAGCAGCTTTGCGGGGGGGCCTTATAATGAGCAGTTCTTC.

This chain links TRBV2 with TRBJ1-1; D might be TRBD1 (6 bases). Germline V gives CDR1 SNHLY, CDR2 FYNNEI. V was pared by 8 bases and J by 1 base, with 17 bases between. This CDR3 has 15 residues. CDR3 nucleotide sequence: TGTGCCAGCCGAATCAGGGGCCTGGGGAACACTGAAGCTTTCTTT. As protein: CASRIRGLGNTEAFF.

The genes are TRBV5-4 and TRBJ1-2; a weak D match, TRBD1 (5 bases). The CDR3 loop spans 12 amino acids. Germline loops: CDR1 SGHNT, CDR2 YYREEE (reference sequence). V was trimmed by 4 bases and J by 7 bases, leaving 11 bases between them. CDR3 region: CASSPAGRGYTF. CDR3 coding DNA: TGTGCCAGCAGCCCAGCGGGACGTGGCTACACCTTC.

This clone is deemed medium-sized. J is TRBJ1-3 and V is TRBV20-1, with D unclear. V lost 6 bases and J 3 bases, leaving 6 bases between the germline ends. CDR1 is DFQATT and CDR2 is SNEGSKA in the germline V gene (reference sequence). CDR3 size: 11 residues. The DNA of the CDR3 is TGCAGTGCGCGAGATGGAAACACCATATATTTT. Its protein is CSARDGNTIYF.

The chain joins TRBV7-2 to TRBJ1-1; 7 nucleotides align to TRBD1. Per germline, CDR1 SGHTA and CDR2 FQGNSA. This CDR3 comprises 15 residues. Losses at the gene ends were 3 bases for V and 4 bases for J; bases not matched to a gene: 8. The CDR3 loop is CASSFTGDGGTEAFF. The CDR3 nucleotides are TGTGCCAGCAGCTTTACAGGGGATGGTGGCACTGAAGCTTTCTTT. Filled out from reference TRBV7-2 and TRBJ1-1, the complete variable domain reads GAGVSQSPSNKVTEKGKDVELRCDPISGHTALYWYRQSLGQGLEFLIYFQGNSAPDKSGLPSDRFSAERTGGSVSTLTIQRTQQEDSAVYLCASSFTGDGGTEAFFGQGTRLTVV.

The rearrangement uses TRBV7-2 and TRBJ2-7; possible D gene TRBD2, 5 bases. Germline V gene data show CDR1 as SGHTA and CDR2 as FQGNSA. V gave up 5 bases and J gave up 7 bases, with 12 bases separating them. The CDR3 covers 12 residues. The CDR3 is CASSRSRREQYF. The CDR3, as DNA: TGTGCCAGCAGCCGAAGCAGGAGGGAGCAGTACTTC.

The CDR3 spells CAWTRTSGLAGVYIAGELFF. DNA for the CDR3: TGTGCCTGGACTCGAACCTCGGGACTAGCGGGAGTATATATCGCCGGGGAGCTGTTTTTT. V and J are TRBV30 and TRBJ2-2; 14 bases are shared with TRBD2. The V and J ends lost 4 bases and 6 bases, in that order; junction bases with no gene match: 19. The V gene's germline CDR1 is GTSNPN and CDR2 SVGIG (reference sequence). The CDR3 is 20 residues long.

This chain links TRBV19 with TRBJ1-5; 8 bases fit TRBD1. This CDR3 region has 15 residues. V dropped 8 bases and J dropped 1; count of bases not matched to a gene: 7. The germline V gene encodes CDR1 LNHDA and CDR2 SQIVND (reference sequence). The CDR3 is CASWTGSLSNQPQHF. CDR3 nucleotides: TGTGCCAGTTGGACAGGGTCTTTAAGCAATCAGCCCCAGCATTTT.

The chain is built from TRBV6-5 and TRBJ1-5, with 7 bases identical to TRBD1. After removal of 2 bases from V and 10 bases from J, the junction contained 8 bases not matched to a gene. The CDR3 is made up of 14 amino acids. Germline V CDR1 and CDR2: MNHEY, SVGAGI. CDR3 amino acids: CASSYQGQGGPQHF. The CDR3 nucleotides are TGTGCCAGCAGTTACCAGGGGCAAGGGGGCCCCCAGCATTTT.

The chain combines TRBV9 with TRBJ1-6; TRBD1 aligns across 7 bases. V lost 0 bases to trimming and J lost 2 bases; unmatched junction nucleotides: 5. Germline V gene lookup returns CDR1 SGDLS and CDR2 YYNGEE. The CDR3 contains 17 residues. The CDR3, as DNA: TGTGCCAGCAGCGTAGCAGGGGGTACCGCCTATAATTCACCCCTCCACTTT. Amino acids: CASSVAGGTAYNSPLHF.

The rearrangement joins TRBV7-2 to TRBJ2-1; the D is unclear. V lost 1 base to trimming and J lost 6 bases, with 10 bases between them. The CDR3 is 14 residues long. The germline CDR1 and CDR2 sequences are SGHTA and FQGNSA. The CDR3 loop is CASSLGVAVNEQFF. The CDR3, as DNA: TGTGCCAGCAGCTTAGGCGTGGCGGTCAATGAGCAGTTCTTC.

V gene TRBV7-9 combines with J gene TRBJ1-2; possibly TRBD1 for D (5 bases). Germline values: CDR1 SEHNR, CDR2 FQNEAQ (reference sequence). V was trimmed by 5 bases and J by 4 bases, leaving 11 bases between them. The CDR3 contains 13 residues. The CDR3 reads CASSRDRTYGYTF. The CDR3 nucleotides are TGTGCCAGCAGCCGCGACAGAACCTATGGCTACACCTTC. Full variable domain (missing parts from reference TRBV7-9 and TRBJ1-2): DTGVSQNPRHKITKRGQNVTFRCDPISEHNRLYWYRQTLGQGPEFLTYFQNEAQLEKSRLLSDRFSAERPKGSFSTLEIQRTEQGDSAMYLCASSRDRTYGYTFGSGTRLTVV.

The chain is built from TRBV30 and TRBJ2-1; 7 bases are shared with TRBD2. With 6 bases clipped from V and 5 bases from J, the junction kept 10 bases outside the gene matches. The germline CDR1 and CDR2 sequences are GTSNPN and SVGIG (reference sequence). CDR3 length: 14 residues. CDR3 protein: CACSSGVGHNEQFF. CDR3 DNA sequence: TGTGCCTGTTCTAGCGGAGTGGGCCACAATGAGCAGTTCTTC.

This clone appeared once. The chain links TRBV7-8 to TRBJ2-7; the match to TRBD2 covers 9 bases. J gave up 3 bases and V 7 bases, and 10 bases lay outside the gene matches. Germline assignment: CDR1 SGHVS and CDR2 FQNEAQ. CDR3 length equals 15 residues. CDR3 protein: CASTFSGGVYYEQYF. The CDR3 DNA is TGTGCCAGCACCTTTAGCGGGGGCGTTTACTACGAGCAGTACTTC.